The 27 T cell receptor beta chains below all came from one sample that was sequenced in a study of cytomegalovirus exposure and HLA in healthy donors. In the PCR, 60 Vbeta and 13 Jbeta primers were used. TCRdb's copy holds only in-frame clones and misses some; the assay was immunoSEQ multiplex PCR. The sample carries some 170,000 clones, 70% to 80% recorded once. Specimen: PBMCs. The receptors were sampled from a man aged 40-50 years in good health and CMV-seronegative.

The chain is built from TRBV14 and TRBJ2-1; a weak D match, TRBD2 (6 bases). This CDR3 contains 16 residues. Germline V gives CDR1 SGHDN, CDR2 FVKESK. Deletions cut 0 bases from V and 5 bases from J, with 14 bases between. The DNA of the CDR3 is TGTGCCAGCAGCCAAGATGAGTTTCGGGGGAACAATGAGCAGTTCTTC. As protein: CASSQDEFRGNNEQFF.

The chain is built from TRBV18 and TRBJ2-3; 10 bases match TRBD2. The CDR3 length is 15 residues. Germline V gene lookup returns CDR1 KGHSH and CDR2 LQKENI. After removal of 4 bases from V and 2 bases from J, the junction contained 3 bases not matched to a gene. The CDR3 region is CASSLGTSATDTQYF. CDR3 DNA sequence: TGTGCCAGCTCACTTGGGACTAGCGCCACAGATACGCAGTATTTT.

The chain links TRBV7-9 to TRBJ1-2; 9 nucleotides line up with TRBD1. CDR1 is SEHNR and CDR2 is FQNEAQ in the germline V gene (reference sequence). The CDR3 contains 14 residues. The junction had 3 bases not matched to a gene; V was cut back by 3 bases and J by 4 bases. This CDR3 is CASSLGGQGYGYTF. CDR3 in DNA: TGTGCCAGCAGCTTGGGGGGACAGGGCTATGGCTACACCTTC.

The rearrangement links TRBV4-2 to TRBJ2-1; D perhaps matches TRBD1 (5 bases). The length of the CDR3 is 15 residues. CDR1 and CDR2 (germline): LGHNA, YNFKEQ. V dropped 1 base and J dropped 4 bases, with 11 bases sitting between them. The CDR3 here is CASSQVGAAYNEQFF. In DNA form, the CDR3 reads TGTGCCAGCAGCCAAGTAGGGGCAGCATACAATGAGCAGTTCTTC.

A word on this clone: Its ends do not fully match the called genes, so a read error is possible. The J gene is TRBJ2-2, the V gene TRBV7-9; TRBD2 is a possible D gene (5 bases). Germline lookup yields CDR1 SEHNR and CDR2 FQNEAQ (reference sequence). The CDR3 runs 19 residues. CDR3 loop: CSSSLGSGRGVLNTGELFF. The CDR3 nucleotides read TGTTCCAGCAGCTTAGGATCCGGACGGGGAGTCTTAAACACCGGGGAGCTGTTTTTT.

The V gene is TRBV7-9, the J gene TRBJ2-7; 10 bases align to TRBD2. Germline V CDR1 and CDR2: SEHNR, FQNEAQ (reference sequence). There are 13 residues in the CDR3. Germline trimming cut 2 bases from V and 7 bases from J; bases unmatched to any gene: 2. The CDR3 here is CASSLTSGTEQYF. CDR3 coding DNA: TGTGCCAGCAGCTTAACTAGCGGGACAGAGCAGTACTTC.

The rearrangement joins TRBV19 to TRBJ1-3, with D perhaps matching TRBD1 (5 bases). The CDR3 sequence is 14 residues long. With 3 bases removed from V and 0 bases from J, the gap between germline ends came to 6 bases. Germline loops: CDR1 LNHDA, CDR2 SQIVND (reference sequence). The DNA for the CDR3 is TGTGCCAGTAGTATCGGGGGCTCTGGAAACACCATATATTTT. This translates into CASSIGGSGNTIYF.

The count of this clone is one. The chain joins TRBV5-6 to TRBJ2-7, with 10 bases identical to TRBD1. The CDR3 is 15 amino acids. In germline, CDR1 is SGHDT, CDR2 YYEEEE. After removal of 3 bases from V and 4 bases from J, the junction contained 7 bases not matched to a gene. The CDR3 spells CASSSKTGGSYEQYF. The CDR3 DNA reads as TGTGCCAGCAGCTCTAAGACAGGGGGCTCTTACGAGCAGTACTTC.

This rearrangement joins TRBV6-5 to TRBJ1-1, with TRBD1 matching 7 bases. The CDR3 is 14 residues long. V lost 6 bases to trimming and J lost 1 base; unmatched junction nucleotides: 5. Germline V CDR1 and CDR2: MNHEY, SVGAGI. CDR3 in amino acids: CASRKTGTNTEAFF. CDR3 bases: TGTGCCAGCAGAAAGACAGGGACGAACACTGAAGCTTTCTTT.

This chain connects TRBV19 to TRBJ2-1; 11 nucleotides align to TRBD2. CDR3 length equals 17 residues. With 8 bases clipped from V and 2 bases from J, the junction kept 11 bases outside the gene matches. Germline V gene sequence: CDR1 LNHDA, CDR2 SQIVND (reference sequence). CDR3 nucleotides: TGTGCCAGTGCGCAATGGGGTAGCGGGAGGGCCTACAATGAGCAGTTCTTC. Its translation: CASAQWGSGRAYNEQFF.

The chain is built from TRBV29-1 and TRBJ2-1; 7 bases line up with TRBD1. This CDR3 spans 14 amino acids. CDR1 is SQVTM, CDR2 ANQGSEA, per germline. With 6 bases clipped from V and 2 bases from J, the junction kept 7 bases outside the gene matches. CDR3 sequence (DNA): TGCAGCGTGCGACGGGACAGTGCCTACAATGAGCAGTTCTTC. It encodes CSVRRDSAYNEQFF.

This rearrangement joins TRBV2 to TRBJ1-2, with 10 nucleotides matching TRBD1. Unmatched junction bases numbered 10, after V lost 5 bases and J lost 7 bases. The germline CDR1 and CDR2 sequences are SNHLY and FYNNEI. The CDR3 totals 15 residues. The CDR3 protein is CASSQIRDRGSGYTF. The CDR3 DNA is TGTGCCAGCAGTCAAATCCGGGACAGGGGAAGTGGCTACACCTTC.

This sequence joins TRBV28 and TRBJ2-2; D is perhaps TRBD1 (5 bases). Deletions cut 2 bases from V and 7 bases from J, with 14 bases between. This CDR3 is 15 amino acids long. The V gene's germline CDR1 is MDHEN and CDR2 SYDVKM. The CDR3 is CASSLITGVIGELFF. The CDR3 region has the DNA TGTGCCAGCAGTTTAATAACAGGCGTCATCGGGGAGCTGTTTTTT.

V is TRBV7-8 and J is TRBJ2-4; D might be TRBD1 (6 bases). With 5 bases removed from V and 8 bases from J, the gap between germline ends came to 13 bases. This CDR3 spans 13 amino acids. Per the germline V gene, CDR1 is SGHVS and CDR2 is FQNEAQ. The CDR3 nucleotides are TGTGCCAGCAGCCTCAGGGGCAGATACATTCAGTACTTC. Translating it yields CASSLRGRYIQYF.

Only one count was recorded for this clone. The V gene is TRBV19, the J gene TRBJ2-1, with TRBD2 matching over 11 bases. This CDR3 has 18 amino acids. Germline CDR1 is LNHDA and CDR2 is SQIVND (reference sequence). V lost 7 bases and J lost 2; bases outside the gene matches: 13. Here the CDR3 reads CASNRSGLADTPYNEQFF. DNA of the CDR3: TGTGCCAGTAATAGATCGGGACTAGCGGACACCCCCTACAATGAGCAGTTCTTC.

This chain links TRBV7-2 with TRBJ2-7, with D possibly being TRBD2 (6 bases). The CDR3 runs to 16 residues. V lost 0 bases and J lost 4, with 16 bases in between. Germline loops: CDR1 SGHTA, CDR2 FQGNSA. CDR3 residues: CASSLAPGLSTYEQYF. The CDR3, as DNA: TGTGCCAGCAGCTTAGCTCCGGGACTCTCAACATACGAGCAGTACTTC.

This clone was found a few times. The chain is built from TRBV5-1 and TRBJ1-1; 9 positions match TRBD1. The V and J ends lost 3 bases and 1 base, in that order; junction bases with no gene match: 1. CDR1 and CDR2 from the germline V gene are SGHRS and YFSETQ. The CDR3 sequence is 14 residues long. DNA of the CDR3: TGCGCCAGCAGCTCGACAGGGGGGAACACTGAAGCTTTCTTT. This encodes CASSSTGGNTEAFF.

This clone was observed once. The chain carries TRBV19 and TRBJ2-1; 8 nucleotides agree with TRBD2. The CDR3 contains 14 residues. V lost 6 bases, J lost 9 bases, and 10 bases stayed unmatched. The germline CDR1 and CDR2 sequences are LNHDA and SQIVND (reference sequence). The CDR3 DNA reads TGTGCCAGTAGAACTAGCGGCGGTCGGGGTGAGCAGTTCTTC. Translation: CASRTSGGRGEQFF.

The rearrangement uses TRBV28 and TRBJ2-1; D possibly corresponds to TRBD2 (6 bases). Trimming removed 5 bases at V and 9 bases at J, with 11 bases between. The germline CDR1 and CDR2 sequences are MDHEN and SYDVKM. This CDR3 is 12 amino acids long. DNA for the CDR3: TGTGCCAGCAGTCACCAAGCGGGTGAGCAGTTCTTC. Protein product: CASSHQAGEQFF.

The V and J genes are TRBV28 and TRBJ1-1; the match to TRBD1 covers 10 bases. Germline loops: CDR1 MDHEN, CDR2 SYDVKM. The CDR3 length is 16 residues. V dropped 5 bases and J dropped 3; count of bases not matched to a gene: 9. The CDR3 reads CASSPTGGGGYTEAFF. Here the CDR3 DNA reads TGTGCCAGCAGTCCGACAGGGGGCGGCGGGTACACTGAAGCTTTCTTT.

This chain joins TRBV5-8 and TRBJ2-7; D gene uncertain. This CDR3 has 11 residues. Deletions cut 2 bases from V and 8 bases from J, with 8 bases between. The germline gives CDR1 SGHTS, CDR2 YDEGEE. As DNA, the CDR3 is TGTGCCAGCAGCTTTATTGTTAAGCAGTACTTC. Its protein product is CASSFIVKQYF.

This clone turned up a few times. V gene TRBV19 combines with J gene TRBJ1-4; D not resolved. This CDR3 is built from 13 residues. Germline-derived CDR1 and CDR2 are LNHDA and SQIVND (reference sequence). V was clipped by 7 bases and J by 7 bases, with 13 bases between them. The CDR3 nucleotides read TGTGCCAGTATTGCTGGAGTCGGTGAAAAACTGTTTTTT. It specifies CASIAGVGEKLFF.

This clone occurred once. The chain recombines TRBV27 with TRBJ2-7, with D possibly matching TRBD1 (6 bases). The CDR3 contains 17 residues. Trimming took 5 bases from V and 2 from J, leaving 22 bases between them. Germline CDR1 is MNHEY and CDR2 is SMNVEV (reference sequence). CDR3 DNA: TGTGCCAGCAGTGCGAACCACCCTAGGTGGGGGCCCTACGAGCAGTACTTC. It is translated as CASSANHPRWGPYEQYF.

The CDR3 region has the DNA TGTGCCAGCAGCCAATTGAGTGCAACTAATGAAAAACTGTTTTTT. This translates into CASSQLSATNEKLFF. This chain joins TRBV7-8 and TRBJ1-4; D not certain. V lost 5 bases and J lost 0, with 10 bases in between. The CDR3 is 15 amino acids. Germline V CDR1 and CDR2: SGHVS, FQNEAQ. The complete variable domain, with remaining parts taken from reference TRBV7-8 and TRBJ1-4, reads GAGVSQSPRYKVAKRGQDVALRCDPISGHVSLFWYQQALGQGPEFLTYFQNEAQLDKSGLPSDRFFAERPEGSVSTLKIQRTQQEDSAVYLCASSQLSATNEKLFFGSGTQLSVL.

The V call is TRBV5-6, the J call TRBJ2-3; D is perhaps TRBD1 or TRBD2 (6 bases each). Germline lookup yields CDR1 SGHDT and CDR2 YYEEEE. Trimming stripped 4 bases from V and 4 bases from J, with 10 bases between. This CDR3 contains 13 residues. The CDR3 here is CASSVEGADTQYF. The DNA of the CDR3 is TGTGCCAGCAGCGTGGAGGGGGCAGATACGCAGTATTTT.

The chain links TRBV11-2 to TRBJ1-5; tentatively, D is TRBD1 (5 bases). The length of the CDR3 is 15 residues. Germline V gene lookup returns CDR1 SGHAT and CDR2 FQNNGV. The germline V and J ends were trimmed by 1 base and 6 bases, with 13 bases remaining between them. CDR3 loop: CASSLGQGGFQPQHF. The CDR3 DNA sequence: TGTGCCAGCAGCTTAGGGCAGGGCGGCTTTCAGCCCCAGCATTTT.

The chain links TRBV5-4 to TRBJ1-4; 8 bases are a match to TRBD1. J gave up 5 bases and V 0 bases, and 9 bases lay outside the gene matches. The CDR3 extends over 17 amino acids. Germline V CDR1 and CDR2: SGHNT, YYREEE (reference sequence). CDR3 protein: CASSLASGRGQNEKLFF. In DNA, the CDR3 is TGTGCCAGCAGCTTGGCATCCGGCAGGGGGCAGAATGAAAAACTGTTTTTT.